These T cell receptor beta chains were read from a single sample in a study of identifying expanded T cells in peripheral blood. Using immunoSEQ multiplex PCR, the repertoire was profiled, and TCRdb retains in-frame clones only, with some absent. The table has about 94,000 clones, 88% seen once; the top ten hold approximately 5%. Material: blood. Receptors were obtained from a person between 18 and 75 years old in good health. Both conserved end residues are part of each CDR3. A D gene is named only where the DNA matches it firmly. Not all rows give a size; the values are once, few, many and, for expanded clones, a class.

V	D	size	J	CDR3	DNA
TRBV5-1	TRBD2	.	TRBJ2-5	CASSLGEGKETQYF	TGCGCCAGCAGCTTGGGGGAGGGGAAAGAGACCCAGTACTTC
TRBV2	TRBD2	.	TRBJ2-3	CASTLTTSGRRGKGDTQYF	TGTGCCAGCACCCTAACGACTAGCGGGCGTCGTGGGAAGGGAGATACGCAGTATTTT
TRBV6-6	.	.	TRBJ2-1	CASSYSPAGNEQFF	TGTGCCAGCAGTTACTCACCGGCGGGGAATGAGCAGTTCTTC
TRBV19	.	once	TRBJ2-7	CASSIVRGDEQYF	TGTGCCAGTAGTATAGTAAGAGGTGACGAGCAGTACTTC
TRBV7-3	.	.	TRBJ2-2	CASSPLPGAGELFF	TGTGCCAGCAGCCCCCTCCCAGGGGCCGGGGAGCTGTTTTTT
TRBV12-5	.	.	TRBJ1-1	CASGLVRNTEAFF	TGTGCTAGTGGTTTGGTACGAAACACTGAAGCTTTCTTT
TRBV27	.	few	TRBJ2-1	CASGREGGYNEQFF	TGTGCCAGCGGCCGAGAAGGAGGCTACAATGAGCAGTTCTTC
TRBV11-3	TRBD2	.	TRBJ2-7	CASSLGGGGSDEQYF	TGTGCCAGCAGCTTAGGCGGGGGAGGGAGCGACGAGCAGTACTTC
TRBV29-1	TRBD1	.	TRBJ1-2	CSVRFNRGDGYTF	TGCAGCGTTAGGTTTAACAGGGGAGATGGCTACACCTTC
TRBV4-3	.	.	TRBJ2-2	CASSQEVDPGELFF	TGCGCCAGCAGCCAAGAAGTTGACCCCGGGGAGCTGTTTTTT
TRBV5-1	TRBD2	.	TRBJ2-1	CASSLTGGGTLQRGEQFF	TGCGCCAGCAGCTTGACGGGCGGGGGTACTCTTCAGCGGGGTGAGCAGTTCTTC
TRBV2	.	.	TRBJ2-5	CASSEWFGSYQETQYF	TGTGCCAGCAGTGAATGGTTTGGCTCGTACCAAGAGACCCAGTACTTC
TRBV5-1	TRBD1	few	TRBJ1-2	CASSFAGTGDYGYTF	TGCGCCAGCAGCTTCGCCGGGACAGGGGACTATGGCTACACCTTC
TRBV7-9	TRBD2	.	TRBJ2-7	CASSLKAGADHEQYF	TGTGCCAGCAGCTTAAAAGCGGGAGCGGACCACGAGCAGTACTTC
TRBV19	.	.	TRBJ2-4	CASSIGRGGTELKNIQYF	TGTGCCAGTAGTATCGGCCGGGGGGGGACAGAGTTAAAAAACATTCAGTACTTC
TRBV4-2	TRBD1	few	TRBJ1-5	CASSQTGTGIRQPQHF	TGTGCCAGCAGCCAAACCGGGACAGGGATTCGTCAGCCCCAGCATTTT
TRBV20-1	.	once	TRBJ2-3	CSAIFPNTQYF	TGCAGTGCTATATTTCCAAATACGCAGTATTTT
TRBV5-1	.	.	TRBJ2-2	CASLPGAANTGELFF	TGCGCCAGCCTGCCCGGGGCAGCGAACACCGGGGAGCTGTTTTTT
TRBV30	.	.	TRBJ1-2	CAWSPFGPGGYTF	.
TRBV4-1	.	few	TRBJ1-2	CASSQERGLSYTF	TGCGCCAGCAGCCAAGAGCGGGGACTGAGCTACACCTTC
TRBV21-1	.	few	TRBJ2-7	CASSDRDYEQYF	TGTGCCAGCAGCGACAGGGACTACGAGCAGTACTTC
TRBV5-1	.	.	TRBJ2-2	CASSRGTGELFF	TGCGCCAGCTCCCGGGGCACCGGGGAGCTGTTTTTT
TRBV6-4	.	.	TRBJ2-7	CASTGDGQGKLRQYF	TGTGCCAGCACTGGAGACGGTCAGGGAAAGCTCCGGCAGTACTTC
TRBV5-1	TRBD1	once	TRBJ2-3	CASSTGGYTDTQYF	TGCGCCAGCAGCACAGGGGGCTACACAGATACGCAGTATTTT
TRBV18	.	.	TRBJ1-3	CASSPPWSRYPPGNTIYF	TGTGCCAGCTCACCACCATGGAGCAGGTACCCTCCTGGAAACACCATATATTTT
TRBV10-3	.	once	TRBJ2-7	CAISESVGGTYEQYF	TGTGCCATCAGTGAGTCAGTAGGCGGAACCTACGAGCAGTACTTC
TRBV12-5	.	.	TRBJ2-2	CASAIQGSGELFF	TGTGCTAGTGCCATTCAGGGTTCGGGGGAGCTGTTTTTT
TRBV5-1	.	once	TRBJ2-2	CASSPFMGDNTGELFF	TGCGCCAGCAGTCCCTTTATGGGGGACAACACCGGGGAGCTGTTTTTT
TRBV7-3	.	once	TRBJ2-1	CASGLGGPQFF	TGTGCCAGCGGTTTGGGGGGCCCGCAGTTCTTC
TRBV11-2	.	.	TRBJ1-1	CASSLQGITEAFF	TGTGCCAGCAGCTTACAGGGGATCACTGAAGCTTTCTTT
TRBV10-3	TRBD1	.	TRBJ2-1	CAISDGAQGAFNEQFF	TGTGCCATCAGTGACGGAGCACAGGGGGCTTTCAATGAGCAGTTCTTC
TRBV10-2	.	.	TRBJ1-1	CASHPNGNILGTEAFF	TGCGCCAGTCACCCCAACGGGAACATACTGGGCACTGAAGCTTTCTTT
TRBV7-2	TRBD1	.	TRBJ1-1	CASSNRQGGNTEAFF	TGTGCCAGCAGCAACCGACAGGGCGGGAACACTGAAGCTTTCTTT
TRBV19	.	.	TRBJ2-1	CASGQWSYNEQFF	TGTGCCAGTGGACAGTGGTCCTACAATGAGCAGTTCTTC
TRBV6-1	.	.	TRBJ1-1	CASRPLRGEGTEAFF	TGTGCCAGCAGACCCCTAAGGGGGGAAGGCACTGAAGCTTTCTTT
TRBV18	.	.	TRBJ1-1	CASSPLRIGDGVNTEAFF	TGTGCCAGCTCACCCCTAAGAATCGGGGACGGAGTGAACACTGAAGCTTTCTTT
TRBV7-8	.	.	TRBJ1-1	CASRTPGARSTEAFF	TGTGCCAGCAGGACTCCGGGGGCTAGGAGCACTGAAGCTTTCTTT
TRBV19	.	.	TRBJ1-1	CASISQGWQWEAFF	TGTGCCAGTATTTCCCAGGGATGGCAATGGGAAGCTTTCTTT
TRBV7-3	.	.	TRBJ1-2	CASSSNRGGEGGGYTF	TGTGCCAGCAGCTCGAACCGGGGAGGAGAGGGAGGGGGCTACACCTTC
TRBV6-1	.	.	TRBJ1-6	CASRGGYLYNSPLHF	TGTGCCAGCAGGGGGGGCTATTTGTATAATTCACCCCTCCACTTT
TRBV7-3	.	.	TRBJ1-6	CASTIRADRGNSPLHF	TGTGCCAGCACCATAAGGGCCGATAGGGGGAATTCACCCCTCCACTTT
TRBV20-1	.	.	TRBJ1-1	CSARTQSEAFF	TGCAGTGCTAGAACCCAAAGTGAAGCTTTCTTT
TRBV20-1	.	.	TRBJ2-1	CSAGDEQFF	TGCAGTGCGGGGGACGAGCAGTTCTTC
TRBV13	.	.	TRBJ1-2	CASSLLGGANYGYTF	TGTGCCAGCAGCTTACTGGGGGGCGCAAACTATGGCTACACCTTC
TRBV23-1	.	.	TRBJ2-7	CASTHYSSYEQYF	TGCGCCAGCACCCATTACAGCTCCTACGAGCAGTACTTC
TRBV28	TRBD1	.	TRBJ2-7	CASKGPGTGPYEQYF	TGTGCCAGCAAGGGGCCTGGGACAGGGCCCTACGAGCAGTACTTC
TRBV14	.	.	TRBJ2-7	CASSQRSNRGGDYYEQYF	TGTGCCAGCAGCCAGCGATCCAACAGGGGCGGGGACTACTACGAGCAGTACTTC
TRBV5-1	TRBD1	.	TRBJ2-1	CASSLAGGTGNNEQFF	TGCGCCAGCAGCTTGGCCGGGGGGACAGGGAATAATGAGCAGTTCTTC
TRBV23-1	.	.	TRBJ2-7	CASSQPPGHPGRFYYEQYF	TGCGCCAGCAGTCAACCCCCCGGGCACCCGGGTAGGTTTTACTACGAGCAGTACTTC
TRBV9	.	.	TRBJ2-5	CASSVNLASETQYF	TGTGCCAGCAGCGTAAATCTGGCAAGCGAGACCCAGTACTTC
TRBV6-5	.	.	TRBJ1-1	CASSYHSEYTEAFF	TGTGCCAGCAGTTACCACTCGGAGTATACTGAAGCTTTCTTT
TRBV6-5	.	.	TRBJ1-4	CASSYSWQNEKLFF	TGTGCCAGCAGTTACTCATGGCAGAATGAAAAACTGTTTTTT
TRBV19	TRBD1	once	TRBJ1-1	CASSIDRGGGEAFF	TGTGCCAGTAGTATCGACAGGGGTGGGGGTGAAGCTTTCTTT
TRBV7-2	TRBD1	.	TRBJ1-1	CASSLGQGLF	TGTGCCAGCAGCCTTGGACAGGGCCTATTT
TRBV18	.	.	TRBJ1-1	CASSPIENTEAFF	TGTGCCAGCTCACCCATCGAGAACACTGAAGCTTTCTTT
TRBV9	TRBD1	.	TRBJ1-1	CASSPSSGTGVTEAFF	TGTGCCAGCAGCCCATCTTCCGGGACAGGGGTTACTGAAGCTTTCTTT
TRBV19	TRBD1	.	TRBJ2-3	CASSIVPGQGADTQYF	TGTGCCAGTAGTATCGTTCCGGGACAGGGGGCAGATACGCAGTATTTT
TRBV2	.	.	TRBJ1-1	CASVGEGVSGTEAFF	TGTGCCAGCGTGGGGGAGGGAGTCTCGGGCACTGAAGCTTTCTTT
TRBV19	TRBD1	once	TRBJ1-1	CASSNGQGLNTEAFF	TGTGCCAGTAGTAACGGACAGGGTTTGAACACTGAAGCTTTCTTT
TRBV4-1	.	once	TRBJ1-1	CASSRFEVNTEAFF	TGCGCCAGCAGCCGGTTTGAGGTGAACACTGAAGCTTTCTTT